The T cell receptor beta chain described here comes from a study of T-cell memory formation after mild COVID-19. Study-level background: Across donors, TCR clusters were largely donor specific.

The CDR3 has 15 residues. Germline loops: CDR1 SGDLS, CDR2 YYNGEE. The V end was cut by 4 bases, the J end by 7 bases, with 20 bases between. On this clonotype itself: Its cognate antigen is unknown.

The study's findings and limits: Mostly located in CM and EM were contracting CD4+ clones, with contracting CD8+ clones located in EMRA.

The authors produced TCR alpha and TCR beta cDNA libraries with sample barcodes and UMIs by 5'RACE using constant-segment primers. TCRdb independently ran MiXCR on the 5' RACE reads; one entry per CDR3 protein. The sample shows about 210,000 distinct CDR3 sequences, around 26% of them seen only once. The sample taken for sequencing was PBMCs or a T cell subset sorted from them (not recorded which). The TCR sequence derives from an adult woman who had mild COVID-19 (a few samples of this study predate the infection). Cell type and time point are not known. V usage is TRBV9 and J usage is TRBJ1-1; no reliable D call. CDR3 DNA: TGTGCCAGCAGCCCCCAAGAGGCGGGTAGGCATGAAGCTTTCTTT. This gives the protein CASSPQEAGRHEAFF. The whole variable domain, remainder taken from reference TRBV9 and TRBJ1-1, is DSGVTQTPKHLITATGQRVTLRCSPRSGDLSVYWYQQSLDQGLQFLIQYYNGEERAKGNILERFSAQQFPDLHSELNLSSLELGDSALYFCASSPQEAGRHEAFFGQGTRLTVV.